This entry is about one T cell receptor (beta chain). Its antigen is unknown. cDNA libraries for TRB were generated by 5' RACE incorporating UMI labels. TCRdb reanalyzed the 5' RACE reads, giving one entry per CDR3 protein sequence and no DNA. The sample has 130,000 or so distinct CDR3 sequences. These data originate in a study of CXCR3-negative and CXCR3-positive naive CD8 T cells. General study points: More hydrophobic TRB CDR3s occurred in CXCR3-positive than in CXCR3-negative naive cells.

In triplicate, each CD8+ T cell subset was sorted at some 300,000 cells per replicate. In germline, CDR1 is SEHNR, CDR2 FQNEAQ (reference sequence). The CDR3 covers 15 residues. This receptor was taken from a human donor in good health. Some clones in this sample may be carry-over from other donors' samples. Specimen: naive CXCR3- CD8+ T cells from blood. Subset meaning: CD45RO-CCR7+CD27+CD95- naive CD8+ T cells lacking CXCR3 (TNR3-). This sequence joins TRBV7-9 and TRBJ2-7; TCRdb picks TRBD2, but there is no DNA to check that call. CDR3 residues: CASSWGLAGDYEQYF.